The 18 T cell receptor beta chains below all came from one sample that was sequenced in a study of cytomegalovirus exposure and HLA in healthy donors. Primers included in the PCR were 60 Vbeta and 13 Jbeta primers. The assay was immunoSEQ multiplex PCR, and TCRdb's table has in-frame clones only and misses some. The sample includes about 120,000 clones, 60% to 85% of them seen just once. The sequencing input was PBMCs. These receptors were taken from a woman in her fifties or sixties in good health and CMV-seropositive.

Details on this clone: The junction differs from germline at one of its ends, possibly a read error. The chain couples TRBV7-7 to TRBJ2-7; 8 bases fit TRBD1. Per the germline V gene, CDR1 is SSHAT and CDR2 is FNYEAQ (reference sequence). The CDR3 sequence is 13 residues long. In DNA form, the CDR3 reads TGTGCTAGCAGCTATGACAGGGGTCGCGAGCAGTACTTC. This translates into CASSYDRGREQYF.

The chain has TRBV4-1 and TRBJ2-5; 13 nucleotides align to TRBD2. Per the germline V gene, CDR1 is MGHRA and CDR2 is YSYEKL. This CDR3 is 16 amino acids long. J lost 1 base, V lost 4 bases, and 3 bases had no gene match. DNA for the CDR3: TGCGCCAGCAGCCGCGGACTAGCGGGAGCCCAAGAGACCCAGTACTTC. It codes for CASSRGLAGAQETQYF.

This clone was counted only a few times. The chain has TRBV10-2 and TRBJ2-7; a possible D gene is TRBD2 (5 bases). CDR1 and CDR2 (germline): WSHSY, SAAADI. V was trimmed by 0 bases and J by 6 bases, leaving 15 bases between them. CDR3 length: 15 residues. The DNA for the CDR3 is TGCGCCAGCAGTGAGTCCTTGTCGACTAAGGCCGAGCAGTACTTC. Protein: CASSESLSTKAEQYF.

On this clone itself: An end of the junction does not agree with germline; a read error may underlie this. The chain uses TRBV7-9 and TRBJ2-7; TRBD2 agrees at 10 bases. Germline V gene data show CDR1 as SEHNR and CDR2 as FQNEAQ (reference sequence). This CDR3 spans 14 amino acids. Written as DNA, the CDR3 is TGTTCCAGCAGCTCTAGCGGGAGACCGGGGGAGCAGTACTTC. Translated, it gives CSSSSSGRPGEQYF. The complete variable domain, with remaining parts taken from reference TRBV7-9 and TRBJ2-7, reads DTGVSQNPRHKITKRGQNVTFRCDPISEHNRLYWYRQTLGQGPEFLTYFQNEAQLEKSRLLSDRFSAERPKGSFSTLEIQRTEQGDSAMYLCSSSSSGRPGEQYFGPGTRLTVT.

This chain uses TRBV4-1 with TRBJ2-7; D is undetermined. Looked up from germline, CDR1 is MGHRA and CDR2 is YSYEKL. The CDR3 spans 16 residues. V lost 1 base and J 0 bases, leaving 13 bases between the germline ends. The CDR3 DNA reads as TGCGCCAGCAGCCAAGGAGCACTAAGGAGCTCCTACGAGCAGTACTTC. It yields the protein CASSQGALRSSYEQYF.

The chain uses TRBV5-4 and TRBJ2-7, with 7 positions matching TRBD1. V was clipped by 9 bases and J by 1 base; unmatched bases: 7. The CDR3 is 13 amino acids. CDR1 and CDR2 (germline): SGHNT, YYREEE (reference sequence). The CDR3 region is CATTIRGSYEQYF. The CDR3 nucleotides are TGTGCCACCACAATCAGGGGGTCCTACGAGCAGTACTTC.

V is TRBV14 and J is TRBJ1-2; D not resolved. Trimming took off 1 base at V and 4 bases at J, with 7 bases between the two ends. Germline lookup yields CDR1 SGHDN and CDR2 FVKESK. The CDR3 is 13 amino acids. The DNA of the CDR3 is TGTGCCAGCAGCCAAGGACAAAGCTATGGCTACACCTTC. Translation gives CASSQGQSYGYTF.

V gene TRBV15 combines with J gene TRBJ1-2; D ambiguous. Trimming took off 0 bases at V and 14 bases at J, with 10 bases between the two ends. The CDR3 has 11 amino acids. Germline CDR1 is LNHNV and CDR2 is YYDKDF (reference sequence). The DNA for the CDR3 is TGTGCCACCAGCAGAGACGGGAGGGAGACCTTC. Translating it yields CATSRDGRETF.

This clone showed up just once. The chain couples TRBV7-3 to TRBJ2-1; 8 bases fit TRBD2. Germline V gene lookup returns CDR1 SGHTA and CDR2 FQGTGA. The CDR3 sequence is 15 residues long. After removal of 5 bases from V and 5 bases from J, the junction contained 8 bases not matched to a gene. CDR3 loop: CASSPHSGNHNEQFF. The CDR3 nucleotides are TGTGCCAGCAGCCCCCATAGCGGGAACCACAATGAGCAGTTCTTC.

The J gene is TRBJ1-3, the V gene TRBV6-5; possible D gene TRBD1, 5 bases. Trimming stripped 2 bases from V and 4 bases from J, with 15 bases between. CDR3 length: 16 amino acids. CDR1 and CDR2 (germline): MNHEY, SVGAGI. The CDR3 nucleotides are TGTGCCAGCAGTTACACCCCGCAGGGACTGGGAAACACCATATATTTT. As protein: CASSYTPQGLGNTIYF.

The table lists this clone with a few counts. This rearrangement joins TRBV19 to TRBJ2-1, with 9 bases lining up with TRBD2. The CDR3 consists of 14 residues. The germline gives CDR1 LNHDA, CDR2 SQIVND (reference sequence). The ends lost 3 bases at V and 4 bases at J; junction bases unmatched: 1. The CDR3 is CASSMTSGYNEQFF. The CDR3 bases are TGTGCCAGTAGTATGACTAGCGGTTACAATGAGCAGTTCTTC. Based on the CDR3 plus reference TRBV19 and TRBJ2-1, the full variable domain is DGGITQSPKYLFRKEGQNVTLSCEQNLNHDAMYWYRQDPGQGLRLIYYSQIVNDFQKGDIAEGYSVSREKKESFPLTVTSAQKNPTAFYLCASSMTSGYNEQFFGPGTRLTVL.

This clone was detected only once. J is TRBJ2-7 and V is TRBV5-4; a weak D match, TRBD1 (6 bases). Between the trimmed V and J ends, which lost 4 bases and 0 bases, there was a span of 17 bases. This CDR3 contains 16 residues. CDR1 is SGHNT and CDR2 is YYREEE in the germline V gene (reference sequence). CDR3 amino acids: CASSPWTAGYSYEQYF. The CDR3 nucleotides read TGTGCCAGCAGCCCATGGACAGCCGGATACTCCTACGAGCAGTACTTC.

This clone was detected once. The rearrangement uses TRBV7-3 and TRBJ2-3, with D tentatively TRBD2 (6 bases). V lost 3 bases and J lost 5, with 21 bases in between. The CDR3 length is 17 residues. Germline-derived CDR1 and CDR2 are SGHTA and FQGTGA. The CDR3 sequence is CASSFTGLQLAGDTQYF. The CDR3 nucleotides read TGTGCCAGCAGCTTCACGGGACTCCAACTGGCGGGAGATACGCAGTATTTT.

The chain recombines TRBV28 with TRBJ2-3; 7 nucleotides agree with TRBD1. The ends lost 3 bases at V and 10 bases at J; junction bases unmatched: 4. Germline V gene lookup returns CDR1 MDHEN and CDR2 SYDVKM. The CDR3 has 12 amino acids. CDR3 DNA: TGTGCCAGCAGTTTCTCAGGGGGAGCGCAGTATTTT. Amino acid sequence: CASSFSGGAQYF.

The genes are TRBV28 and TRBJ2-3, with 9 bases aligning to TRBD2. Germline assignment: CDR1 MDHEN and CDR2 SYDVKM. The CDR3 is 15 residues long. V was pared by 6 bases and J by 7 bases, with 11 bases of the junction left unmatched. The CDR3 region is CASSLPGLAENTQYF. In DNA form, the CDR3 reads TGTGCCAGCAGCTTACCGGGACTAGCAGAGAATACGCAGTATTTT.

The chain uses TRBV10-3 and TRBJ1-2, with 7 bases identical to TRBD1. After removal of 6 bases from V and 4 bases from J, the junction contained 11 bases not matched to a gene. From germline, CDR1 is ENHRY and CDR2 SYGVKD. The CDR3 extends over 15 amino acids. CDR3 in amino acids: CAIRGTADWSYGYTF. CDR3 bases: TGTGCCATCAGGGGGACAGCCGATTGGTCCTATGGCTACACCTTC.

V is TRBV7-7 and J is TRBJ2-3; D is possibly TRBD1 (5 bases). Per germline, CDR1 SSHAT and CDR2 FNYEAQ (reference sequence). V was clipped by 2 bases and J by 2 bases, with 8 bases between them. CDR3 length: 14 residues. DNA of the CDR3: TGTGCCAGCAGCTTAACGGACATCACAGATACGCAGTATTTT. It yields the protein CASSLTDITDTQYF.

This rearrangement joins TRBV19 to TRBJ2-3; TRBD1 is a possible D gene (5 bases). The length of the CDR3 is 13 residues. Trimming removed 9 bases at V and 1 base at J, with 11 bases between. CDR1 LNHDA and CDR2 SQIVND come from the germline V gene (reference sequence). CDR3 amino acids: CASGPQGTDTQYF. As DNA, the CDR3 is TGTGCCAGCGGACCACAGGGCACAGATACGCAGTATTTT. Full variable domain (outside the CDR3, taken from reference TRBV19 and TRBJ2-3): DGGITQSPKYLFRKEGQNVTLSCEQNLNHDAMYWYRQDPGQGLRLIYYSQIVNDFQKGDIAEGYSVSREKKESFPLTVTSAQKNPTAFYLCASGPQGTDTQYFGPGTRLTVL.